This record concerns one T cell receptor (beta chain) sequence. This CDR3 spans 15 amino acids. In germline, CDR1 is SGHKS, CDR2 YYEKEE (reference sequence). Trimming left V 0 bases short and J 4 bases short, with 11 bases between. The sample originates from a study of blood T cell repertoires in COVID-19. Authors' methods: The authors estimated nucleated cell counts from reference gene primer amplification. Data came from immunoSEQ multiplex PCR; TCRdb stores just in-frame clones and leaves some out. Clonal size and the V and J genes are those of that table, whereas D and trimming came from the DNA. The table includes about 230,000 clones, approximately 80% detected once.

This TCR was recovered from a man aged 35-49 years with acute or convalescent COVID-19. This chain joins TRBV5-5 and TRBJ2-1, with a possible D match to TRBD2 (6 bases). The sample was peripheral blood. CDR3 nucleotide sequence: TGTGCCAGCAGCTTGGTGGGACTTCTTTACAATGAGCAGTTCTTC. Translated: CASSLVGLLYNEQFF.